The 15 T cell receptor beta chains listed next were all sequenced from one sample in a study of T cell changes during pregnancy in multiple sclerosis. Sequencing used immunoSEQ multiplex PCR; TCRdb keeps in-frame clones, though not all of them. The repertoire holds about 49,000 clones, with 80% to 95% as singletons. The material sequenced was peripheral blood, taken after pregnancy. The source of these receptors is a female donor with multiple sclerosis, enrolled in a pregnancy study.

The chain recombines TRBV2 with TRBJ2-2; the match to TRBD2 covers 10 bases. CDR1 is SNHLY and CDR2 is FYNNEI in the germline V gene. This CDR3 has 17 amino acids. Trimming at V came to 7 bases and at J to 1 base, leaving 9 bases not matched to a gene. The CDR3 nucleotides read TGTGCCAGCACCGAAGGGCTAGCGGGAGAGAACACCGGGGAGCTGTTTTTT. Residues: CASTEGLAGENTGELFF. The full variable domain, rest sourced from reference TRBV2 and TRBJ2-2, is EPEVTQTPSHQVTQMGQEVILRCVPISNHLYFYWYRQILGQKVEFLVSFYNNEISEKSEIFDDQFSVERPDGSNFTLKIRSTKLEDSAMYFCASTEGLAGENTGELFFGEGSRLTVL.

The chain recombines TRBV30 with TRBJ2-2, with D perhaps matching TRBD1 (6 bases). Trimming removed 5 bases from V and 3 bases from J, with 10 bases in between. This CDR3 comprises 13 residues. Germline V gene data show CDR1 as GTSNPN and CDR2 as SVGIG (reference sequence). This CDR3 reads CAWETGYTGELFF. DNA of the CDR3: TGTGCCTGGGAGACAGGATACACCGGGGAGCTGTTTTTT.

The chain is built from TRBV6-5 and TRBJ2-3; D is perhaps TRBD2 (7 bases). This CDR3 contains 14 residues. CDR1 is MNHEY and CDR2 is SVGAGI in the germline V gene. The V and J ends lost 7 bases and 5 bases respectively, with 16 bases between them. DNA for the CDR3: TGTGCCAGCACTAGGCTCGGGGGGCAAGATACGCAGTATTTT. Amino acids: CASTRLGGQDTQYF.

The chain employs TRBV4-3 and TRBJ2-7; a possible D gene is TRBD2 (6 bases). Germline assignment: CDR1 LGHNA and CDR2 YSLEER. This CDR3 has 15 residues. Trimming removed 0 bases from V and 2 bases from J, with 11 bases in between. The DNA of the CDR3 is TGCGCCAGCAGCCAAGAGGGACTTCCCCCCTACGAGCAGTACTTC. Its protein product is CASSQEGLPPYEQYF.

This chain connects TRBV7-2 to TRBJ2-2; D is perhaps TRBD1 (6 bases). CDR1 and CDR2 from the germline V gene are SGHTA and FQGNSA. V shed 6 bases and J shed 1 base, with 12 bases lying between them. This CDR3 has 15 amino acids. Written as DNA, the CDR3 is TGTGCCAGCAGTCGGGACACGTTGAACACCGGGGAGCTGTTTTTT. Its translation is CASSRDTLNTGELFF.

The chain has TRBV6-5 and TRBJ2-5; D remains ambiguous. Germline CDR1 and CDR2: MNHEY and SVGAGI. This CDR3 is built from 14 residues. The ends were cut back, 0 bases at V and 4 bases at J, with 9 bases in the middle. Here the CDR3 DNA reads TGTGCCAGCAGTTACTCGCCGGTTGGAGAGACCCAGTACTTC. Protein sequence: CASSYSPVGETQYF.

V gene TRBV19 combines with J gene TRBJ1-2; D remains ambiguous. V lost 7 bases, J lost 2 bases, and 8 bases lay in between. Germline assignment: CDR1 LNHDA and CDR2 SQIVND (reference sequence). The CDR3 extends over 12 amino acids. The CDR3 DNA follows: TGTGCCAGTAACCGGCGGAACTATGGCTACACCTTC. Amino acid sequence: CASNRRNYGYTF. The full variable domain, in which reference TRBV19 and TRBJ1-2 provide the parts outside the CDR3, is DGGITQSPKYLFRKEGQNVTLSCEQNLNHDAMYWYRQDPGQGLRLIYYSQIVNDFQKGDIAEGYSVSREKKESFPLTVTSAQKNPTAFYLCASNRRNYGYTFGSGTRLTVV.

This clone has a single count. This chain connects TRBV18 to TRBJ2-5, with D tentatively TRBD2 (6 bases). From germline, CDR1 is KGHSH and CDR2 LQKENI. The CDR3 spans 14 residues. Trimming cost V 4 bases and J 3 bases, with 12 bases left between them. Written as DNA, the CDR3 is TGTGCCAGCTCACGACGTACGGGGGAAGAGACCCAGTACTTC. It is translated as CASSRRTGEETQYF.

The rearrangement joins TRBV2 to TRBJ2-7, with a possible D match to TRBD2 (5 bases). The V and J ends lost 4 bases and 3 bases respectively, with 13 bases between them. The CDR3 sequence is 14 residues long. In germline, CDR1 is SNHLY, CDR2 FYNNEI. The CDR3 is CASSGLAEDYEQYF. CDR3 sequence (DNA): TGTGCCAGCAGTGGGCTAGCTGAGGACTACGAGCAGTACTTC.

The chain recombines TRBV7-2 with TRBJ2-1; perhaps TRBD1 as D (6 bases). CDR1 SGHTA and CDR2 FQGNSA come from the germline V gene. This CDR3 has 16 amino acids. Trimming left V 2 bases short and J 0 bases short, with 11 bases between. DNA for the CDR3: TGTGCCAGCAGCTTAAGGGGCAGGGGCTCCTACAATGAGCAGTTCTTC. Translated, it gives CASSLRGRGSYNEQFF. Drawing the rest from reference TRBV7-2 and TRBJ2-1, the complete variable domain is GAGVSQSPSNKVTEKGKDVELRCDPISGHTALYWYRQSLGQGLEFLIYFQGNSAPDKSGLPSDRFSAERTGGSVSTLTIQRTQQEDSAVYLCASSLRGRGSYNEQFFGPGTRLTVL.

The genes are TRBV6-6 and TRBJ1-6; D might be TRBD1 (5 bases). CDR3 length: 14 amino acids. Germline V gene data show CDR1 as MNHNY and CDR2 as SVGAGI (reference sequence). Trimming cost V 5 bases and J 10 bases, with 15 bases left between them. The CDR3 spells CASSADRGRSPLHF. DNA of the CDR3: TGTGCCAGCAGTGCCGACAGAGGAAGGTCACCCCTCCACTTT.

The V gene is TRBV18, the J gene TRBJ2-5; possible D gene TRBD2, 5 bases. V lost 0 bases, J lost 5 bases, and 19 bases lay in between. This CDR3 contains 17 residues. Germline V gene sequence: CDR1 KGHSH, CDR2 LQKENI. The CDR3 DNA follows: TGTGCCAGCTCACCACCGGCTGATCGGGGTATGAGGGAGACCCAGTACTTC. This encodes CASSPPADRGMRETQYF.

V and J are TRBV10-3 and TRBJ1-2; tentative D call: TRBD1 (5 bases). Trimming left V 2 bases short and J 3 bases short, with 16 bases between. There are 16 residues in the CDR3. Looked up from germline, CDR1 is ENHRY and CDR2 is SYGVKD. CDR3 region: CAISERGLAKDYGYTF. CDR3 bases: TGTGCCATCAGTGAGAGGGGTTTGGCAAAGGACTATGGCTACACCTTC.

The chain carries TRBV7-8 and TRBJ1-2; 7 nucleotides line up with TRBD1. The length of the CDR3 is 14 residues. After removal of 7 bases from V and 4 bases from J, the junction contained 9 bases not matched to a gene. CDR1 and CDR2 (germline): SGHVS, FQNEAQ. CDR3 sequence: CASTNLDRAYGYTF. CDR3 coding DNA: TGTGCCAGCACCAACCTCGACAGGGCCTATGGCTACACCTTC.

V usage is TRBV19 and J usage is TRBJ2-7; 7 bases agree with TRBD1. CDR1 is LNHDA and CDR2 is SQIVND in the germline V gene (reference sequence). The CDR3 has 12 residues. J gave up 2 bases and V 10 bases, and 5 bases lay outside the gene matches. CDR3 coding DNA: TGTGCCACCGGGACAGTGCCCTACGAGCAGTACTTC. Its translation is CATGTVPYEQYF. Complete variable domain (other parts from reference TRBV19 and TRBJ2-7): DGGITQSPKYLFRKEGQNVTLSCEQNLNHDAMYWYRQDPGQGLRLIYYSQIVNDFQKGDIAEGYSVSREKKESFPLTVTSAQKNPTAFYLCATGTVPYEQYFGPGTRLTVT.